Shown below are 24 T cell receptor beta chains from a single sample sequenced in a study of blood T cell repertoires in COVID-19 (dated by TCRdb to the early 2020s). Libraries were constructed by the immunoSEQ multiplex PCR assay. TCRdb stores this immuneACCESS table with in-frame sequences only. Part of the clones is absent; in the studies checked, under half of the shortfall reflects unresolved V genes, and no reason is known for the rest. This sample is represented by 55,000 to 75,000 clones; around 77% of them were singletons. 20% to 25% of the sample goes to the ten largest clones. Sample: peripheral blood. The receptors shown here come from an elderly man with active or convalescent COVID-19.

This clone was recorded a few times. The chain joins TRBV11-2 to TRBJ2-1; the D is unclear. The V end lost 5 bases, the J end lost 7 bases, and 9 bases lay between the germline ends. Germline values: CDR1 SGHAT, CDR2 FQNNGV. This CDR3 contains 12 residues. CDR3: CASSARLNEQFF. The DNA of the CDR3 is TGTGCCAGCAGCGCAAGACTTAATGAGCAGTTCTTC.

The CDR3 spells CASSVASRPYNSPLHF. The CDR3, as DNA: TGTGCCAGCAGCGTAGCTTCGCGGCCATATAATTCACCCCTCCACTTT. The chain uses TRBV9 and TRBJ1-6; D uncertain. V lost 0 bases, J lost 4 bases, and 11 bases lay in between. CDR3 size: 16 residues. The germline V gene encodes CDR1 SGDLS and CDR2 YYNGEE.

The V gene is TRBV4-3, the J gene TRBJ2-7, with D perhaps matching TRBD2 (5 bases). The CDR3 contains 14 residues. Trimming pared 0 bases from V and 3 bases from J, leaving 9 bases between. The germline gives CDR1 LGHNA, CDR2 YSLEER. The CDR3 sequence is CASSQDPSSYEQYF. CDR3 DNA: TGCGCCAGCAGCCAAGATCCTAGCAGCTACGAGCAGTACTTC.

The rearrangement joins TRBV19 to TRBJ2-1, with TRBD2 identical over 7 bases. Germline loops: CDR1 LNHDA, CDR2 SQIVND (reference sequence). This CDR3 comprises 15 residues. The V segment lost 7 bases and the J segment 5 bases; nucleotides outside the gene matches: 11. The CDR3 spells CASTNGGGWNNEQFF. The CDR3 nucleotides read TGTGCCAGTACCAATGGGGGGGGGTGGAACAATGAGCAGTTCTTC. Looking up the rest from reference TRBV19 and TRBJ2-1 gives the full variable domain: DGGITQSPKYLFRKEGQNVTLSCEQNLNHDAMYWYRQDPGQGLRLIYYSQIVNDFQKGDIAEGYSVSREKKESFPLTVTSAQKNPTAFYLCASTNGGGWNNEQFFGPGTRLTVL.

J is TRBJ2-2 and V is TRBV18; 8 bases match TRBD1. Germline V lookup: CDR1 KGHSH, CDR2 LQKENI. The V segment lost 2 bases and the J segment 3 bases; nucleotides outside the gene matches: 5. This CDR3 is 16 amino acids long. The CDR3 protein is CASSPAETGDTGELFF. The CDR3 DNA is TGTGCCAGCTCACCAGCGGAGACAGGGGACACCGGGGAGCTGTTTTTT.

This clone appeared a few times. The chain employs TRBV14 and TRBJ1-1; the D is unclear. Germline CDR1 SGHDN, CDR2 FVKESK. The CDR3 runs to 14 residues. With 1 base removed from V and 3 bases from J, the gap between germline ends came to 9 bases. Written as DNA, the CDR3 is TGTGCCAGCAGCCAAGTTCCGGGTTACACTGAAGCTTTCTTT. Translated: CASSQVPGYTEAFF.

The J gene is TRBJ2-3, the V gene TRBV29-1, with 8 bases matching TRBD2. V lost 1 base to trimming and J lost 2 bases; unmatched junction nucleotides: 5. This CDR3 comprises 15 residues. Germline CDR1 SQVTM, CDR2 ANQGSEA. Written as DNA, the CDR3 is TGCAGCGTTGAAGCGGGGGGGCCGTACACAGATACGCAGTATTTT. Its protein product is CSVEAGGPYTDTQYF.

The rearrangement joins TRBV15 to TRBJ2-2, with D tentatively TRBD2 (6 bases). Looked up from germline, CDR1 is LNHNV and CDR2 is YYDKDF (reference sequence). CDR3 length: 17 amino acids. Trimming shortened V by 3 bases and J by 6 bases, and 20 bases separated the two germline ends. CDR3 protein: CATSRPPGRLVAGELFF. The CDR3 DNA follows: TGTGCCACCAGCAGGCCCCCGGGCCGACTAGTTGCCGGGGAGCTGTTTTTT.

The chain joins TRBV6-5 to TRBJ1-1; tentatively, D is TRBD1 (6 bases). Germline V lookup: CDR1 MNHEY, CDR2 SVGAGI. This CDR3 comprises 14 residues. Deletions cut 6 bases from V and 1 base from J, with 12 bases between. The CDR3 spells CASSRTTGNTEAFF. In DNA, the CDR3 is TGTGCCAGCAGCCGCACGACAGGGAACACTGAAGCTTTCTTT.

This chain joins TRBV5-1 and TRBJ2-3; possible D gene TRBD2, 5 bases. Germline assignment: CDR1 SGHRS and CDR2 YFSETQ. The CDR3 length is 14 residues. Trimming pared 0 bases from V and 6 bases from J, leaving 11 bases between. As DNA, the CDR3 is TGCGCCAGCAGCTTGGTGCTAGCCGGGGATACGCAGTATTTT. Its translation: CASSLVLAGDTQYF.

The chain combines TRBV11-2 with TRBJ2-1, with 8 bases lining up with TRBD2. Unmatched junction bases numbered 13, after V lost 5 bases and J lost 10 bases. CDR1 and CDR2 from the germline V gene are SGHAT and FQNNGV. The CDR3 is 15 amino acids. Here the CDR3 reads CASSEIAGPAGEQFF. For the CDR3, the DNA is TGTGCCAGCAGCGAAATAGCGGGGCCGGCCGGGGAGCAGTTCTTC.

The chain carries TRBV28 and TRBJ2-7, with TRBD1 identical over 11 bases. The CDR3 has 12 residues. Germline V CDR1 and CDR2: MDHEN, SYDVKM. The V gene end was trimmed by 8 bases and the J gene end by 5 bases; junction bases not matched to a gene: 2. CDR3 in amino acids: CASRGQGDEQYF. CDR3 bases: TGTGCCAGCCGGGGACAGGGGGACGAGCAGTACTTC.

The chain recombines TRBV3-1 (or the pseudogene TRBV3-2) with TRBJ2-7; D may be TRBD2 (6 bases). CDR1 LGHDT and CDR2 YNNKEL come from the germline V gene (reference sequence). This CDR3 comprises 16 residues. V was cut by 0 bases and J by 5 bases, with 17 bases left in between. CDR3 sequence (DNA): TGTGCCAGCAGCCAAGATTTCGGGGGTCGCTTGAACGAGCAGTACTTC. This translates into CASSQDFGGRLNEQYF.

V is TRBV7-9 and J is TRBJ2-1; TRBD2 agrees at 8 bases. The V and J ends lost 7 bases and 6 bases, in that order; junction bases with no gene match: 11. Germline V gene lookup returns CDR1 SEHNR and CDR2 FQNEAQ (reference sequence). The CDR3 extends over 15 amino acids. For the CDR3, the DNA is TGTGCCAGCACCTCCCAAGGGACTAGATCCAATGAGCAGTTCTTC. It encodes CASTSQGTRSNEQFF.

V and J are TRBV27 and TRBJ2-7, with 12 bases that match TRBD2. CDR1 MNHEY and CDR2 SMNVEV come from the germline V gene (reference sequence). The CDR3 totals 18 residues. The J segment lost 2 bases and the V segment lost 3 bases, leaving 11 bases of the junction unmatched. CDR3 region: CASSFLAGGRPGAYEQYF. CDR3 DNA: TGTGCCAGCAGTTTCCTAGCGGGGGGGCGTCCAGGAGCCTACGAGCAGTACTTC.

A single count supports this clone. The V gene is TRBV11-2, the J gene TRBJ1-1, with 9 bases aligning to TRBD1. CDR1 and CDR2 (germline): SGHAT, FQNNGV. CDR3 length: 13 amino acids. The V segment lost 6 bases and the J segment 4 bases; nucleotides outside the gene matches: 3. CDR3 nucleotides: TGTGCCAGCAGTGTGGACAGGGGCACTGAAGCTTTCTTT. This translates into CASSVDRGTEAFF.

J is TRBJ1-2 and V is TRBV13, with 7 bases identical to TRBD1. The germline V gene encodes CDR1 PRHDT and CDR2 FYEKMQ (reference sequence). This CDR3 has 15 amino acids. J lost 3 bases, V lost 4 bases, and 8 bases had no gene match. The CDR3 bases are TGTGCCAGCAGCTCCGGGCCCAGGGGGGACTATGGCTACACCTTC. It is translated as CASSSGPRGDYGYTF.

The chain carries TRBV4-2 and TRBJ2-1, with 8 bases fitting TRBD2. V lost 0 bases to trimming and J lost 3 bases; unmatched junction nucleotides: 7. This CDR3 spans 17 amino acids. CDR1 and CDR2 from the germline V gene are LGHNA and YNFKEQ. As DNA, the CDR3 is TGTGCCAGCAGCCAAGATACCTTAGCGGGGCACTACAATGAGCAGTTCTTC. Its translation: CASSQDTLAGHYNEQFF.

The chain recombines TRBV5-1 with TRBJ2-7, with 11 bases aligning to TRBD2. The CDR3 contains 20 residues. The V segment lost 3 bases and the J segment 1 base; nucleotides outside the gene matches: 18. The germline CDR1 and CDR2 sequences are SGHRS and YFSETQ. CDR3 bases: TGCGCCAGCAGCTACCGGGACAGGAGGCTAGGGACTAGCGGATCCTACGAGCAGTACTTC. It translates to CASSYRDRRLGTSGSYEQYF.

The table lists this clone with many counts. In nucleotides, the CDR3 is TGCGCCAGCAGCACCCTTAGCGGGAGATCCGGGGAGCTGTTTTTT. This encodes CASSTLSGRSGELFF. The gene calls are TRBV5-1 and TRBJ2-2, with 9 bases that match TRBD2. The J segment lost 6 bases and the V segment lost 4 bases, leaving 7 bases of the junction unmatched. In germline, CDR1 is SGHRS, CDR2 YFSETQ. The CDR3 totals 15 residues.

This chain links TRBV6-6 with TRBJ2-7; D possibly corresponds to TRBD2 (5 bases). Trimming removed 6 bases from V and 5 bases from J, with 8 bases in between. The germline V gene encodes CDR1 MNHNY and CDR2 SVGAGI (reference sequence). The CDR3 spans 11 residues. The CDR3 nucleotides are TGTGCCAGCAGGAAGGGAGACGAGCAGTACTTC. Protein: CASRKGDEQYF.

The CDR3 sequence: CASRQYNEQFF. In DNA form, the CDR3 reads TGTGCCAGCAGACAATACAATGAGCAGTTCTTC. The genes are TRBV6-5 and TRBJ2-1; D not resolved. The length of the CDR3 is 11 residues. The germline gives CDR1 MNHEY, CDR2 SVGAGI. Between the trimmed V and J ends, which lost 6 bases and 4 bases, there was a span of 4 bases.

The chain couples TRBV12-3 or TRBV12-4 to TRBJ1-5; D is ambiguous. V gave up 2 bases and J gave up 5 bases, with 7 bases separating them. This CDR3 spans 13 amino acids. CDR3 sequence: CASSLPPHQPQHF. The CDR3 nucleotides are TGTGCCAGCAGTTTACCCCCTCATCAGCCCCAGCATTTT.

The gene calls are TRBV4-3 and TRBJ2-3, with a weak D call TRBD2 (5 bases). V shed 1 base and J shed 2 bases, with 10 bases lying between them. The CDR3 is made up of 15 amino acids. In germline, CDR1 is LGHNA, CDR2 YSLEER. CDR3 nucleotides: TGCGCCAGCAGCCAAGGTGGGAGACACACAGATACGCAGTATTTT. It is translated as CASSQGGRHTDTQYF.